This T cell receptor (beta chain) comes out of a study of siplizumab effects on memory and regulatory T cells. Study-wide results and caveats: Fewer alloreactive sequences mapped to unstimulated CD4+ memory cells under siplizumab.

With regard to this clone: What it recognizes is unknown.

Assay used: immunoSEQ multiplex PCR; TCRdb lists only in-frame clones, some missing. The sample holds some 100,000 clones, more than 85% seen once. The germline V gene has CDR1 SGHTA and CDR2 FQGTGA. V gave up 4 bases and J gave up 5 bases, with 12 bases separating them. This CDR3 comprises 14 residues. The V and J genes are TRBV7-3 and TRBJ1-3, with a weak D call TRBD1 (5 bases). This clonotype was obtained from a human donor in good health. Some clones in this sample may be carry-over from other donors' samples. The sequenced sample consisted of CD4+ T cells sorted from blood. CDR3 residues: CASSSKTDRNTIYF. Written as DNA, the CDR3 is TGTGCCAGCAGCTCGAAGACAGATCGAAACACCATATATTTT.